This entry features one TCR beta chain sequence. What it binds is unknown. Trimming took 6 bases from V and 7 from J; bases not matched to a gene: 9. This CDR3 is 16 amino acids long. Germline loops: CDR1 SNHLY, CDR2 FYNNEI. These data come from a study of chemoradiotherapy in HPV16-positive cancers. The table came from immunoSEQ multiplex PCR; TCRdb's copy has only in-frame clones and leaves some out. Of 25,000 to 30,000 clones detected, more than 75% appear once; the ten largest clones hold 5% to 7%. General study points: Non-HPV-specific T cells did not expand in tumors during treatment, whereas candidate HPV-specific clones and E7-related motifs did.

The TCR comes from a human donor with HPV-associated anogenital cancer. The chain has TRBV2 and TRBJ2-1, with 13 bases identical to TRBD2. The sample in question was blood, obtained from a patient who underwent chemoradiotherapy. CDR3 region: CASSPQTSGGRNEQFF. CDR3 coding DNA: TGTGCCAGCAGCCCCCAGACTAGCGGGGGGAGGAATGAGCAGTTCTTC.